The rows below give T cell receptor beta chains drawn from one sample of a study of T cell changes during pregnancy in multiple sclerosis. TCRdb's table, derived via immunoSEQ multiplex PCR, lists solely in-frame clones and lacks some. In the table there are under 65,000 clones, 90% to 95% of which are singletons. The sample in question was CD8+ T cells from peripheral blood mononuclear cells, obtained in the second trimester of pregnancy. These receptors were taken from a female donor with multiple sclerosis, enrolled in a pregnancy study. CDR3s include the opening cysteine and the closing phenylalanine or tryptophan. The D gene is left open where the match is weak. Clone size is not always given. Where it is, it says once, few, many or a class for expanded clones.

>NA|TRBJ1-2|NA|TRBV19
CASSISDTDYGYTF
TGTGCCAGTAGTATCTCGGACACGGACTATGGCTACACCTTC
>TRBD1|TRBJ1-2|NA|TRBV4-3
CASSHGGQYGYTF
TGCGCCAGCAGCCATGGGGGACAGTATGGCTACACCTTC
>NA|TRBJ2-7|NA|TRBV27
CASSPQGSYEQYF
TGTGCCAGCAGTCCCCAGGGTAGCTACGAGCAGTACTTC
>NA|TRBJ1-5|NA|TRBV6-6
CASSLGHQGSNQPQHF
TGTGCCAGCAGTTTGGGTCATCAGGGAAGCAATCAGCCCCAGCATTTT
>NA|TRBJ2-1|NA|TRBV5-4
CASSSPPGQNEYEQFF
TGTGCCAGCAGTTCCCCCCCCGGACAGAATGAGTATGAGCAGTTCTTC
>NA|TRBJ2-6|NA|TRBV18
CASPTDQGSGANVLTF
TGTGCCAGCCCAACAGATCAGGGTAGTGGGGCCAACGTCCTGACTTTC
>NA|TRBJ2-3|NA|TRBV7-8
CASRQYTDTQYF
TGTGCCAGCAGACAGTACACAGATACGCAGTATTTT
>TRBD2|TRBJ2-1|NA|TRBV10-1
CASSESRSSGRNEQFF
TGCGCCAGCAGTGAGAGTAGGTCTAGCGGGAGAAATGAGCAGTTCTTC
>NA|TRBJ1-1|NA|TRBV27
CASSLVVNTEAFF
TGTGCCAGCAGTTTAGTCGTGAACACTGAAGCTTTCTTT
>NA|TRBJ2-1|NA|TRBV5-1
CASSPLSSSYNEQFF
TGCGCCAGCAGCCCTTTATCGAGCTCCTACAATGAGCAGTTCTTC
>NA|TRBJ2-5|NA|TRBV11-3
CASSSGGETQYF
TGTGCCAGCAGTAGCGGAGGGGAGACCCAGTACTTC
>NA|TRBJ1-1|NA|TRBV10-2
CASGGRVSTEAFF
TGCGCCAGCGGCGGGAGGGTCTCTACTGAAGCTTTCTTT
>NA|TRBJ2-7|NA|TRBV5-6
CASSFRSRGTSSYEQYF
TGTGCCAGCAGCTTCAGAAGTCGAGGAACCTCCTCCTACGAGCAGTACTTC
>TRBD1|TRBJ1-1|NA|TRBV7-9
CASSDGQGGNTEAFF
TGTGCCAGCAGCGACGGACAGGGGGGGAACACTGAAGCTTTCTTT
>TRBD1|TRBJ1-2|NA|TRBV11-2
CASSLAPGTGVILYGYTF
TGTGCCAGCAGCTTAGCCCCCGGGACAGGGGTTATTCTCTATGGCTACACCTTC
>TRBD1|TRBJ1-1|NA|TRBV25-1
CASSEGDRATEAFF
TGTGCCAGCAGTGAGGGGGACAGGGCAACTGAAGCTTTCTTT
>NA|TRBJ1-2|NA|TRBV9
CASSPEGRGGYTF
TGTGCCAGCAGCCCCGAGGGCAGAGGTGGCTACACCTTC
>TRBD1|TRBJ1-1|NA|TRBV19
CASTTRDRTYGAFF
TGTGCCAGTACCACCCGGGACAGGACCTATGGAGCTTTCTTT
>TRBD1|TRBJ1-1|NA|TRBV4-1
CASSGQGITEAFF
TGCGCCAGCAGCGGACAGGGGATCACTGAAGCTTTCTTT
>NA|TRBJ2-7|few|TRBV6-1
CASSEAWGGVYEQYF
TGTGCCAGCAGTGAAGCGTGGGGGGGCGTTTACGAGCAGTACTTC
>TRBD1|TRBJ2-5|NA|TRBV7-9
CASSFEQGAPRGETQYF
TGTGCCAGCAGCTTTGAACAGGGGGCCCCCAGGGGAGAGACCCAGTACTTC
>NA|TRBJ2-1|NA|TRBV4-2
CASSQKRAEAPNEQFF
TGTGCCAGCAGCCAGAAGCGGGCGGAGGCCCCCAATGAGCAGTTCTTC
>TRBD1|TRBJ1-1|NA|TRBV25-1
CASSPTGGAAEAFF
TGTGCCAGCAGCCCCACAGGGGGCGCGGCTGAAGCTTTCTTT
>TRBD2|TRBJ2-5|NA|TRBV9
CASSVGASGEGSGETQYF
TGTGCCAGCAGCGTAGGGGCTAGCGGGGAGGGTTCGGGAGAGACCCAGTACTTC
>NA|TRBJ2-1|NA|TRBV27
CASSLATTGMQFF
TGTGCCAGCAGTTTAGCTACAACAGGTATGCAGTTCTTC
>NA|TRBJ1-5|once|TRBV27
CASSLLQGRQPQHF
TGTGCCAGCAGTTTATTACAGGGTCGGCAGCCCCAGCATTTT
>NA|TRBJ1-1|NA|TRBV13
CASSLAGGAEAFF
TGTGCCAGCAGCTTAGCTGGCGGGGCTGAAGCTTTCTTT
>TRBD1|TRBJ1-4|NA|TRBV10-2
CASTGQGGFATNEKLFF
TGCGCCAGCACGGGACAGGGGGGCTTTGCAACTAATGAAAAACTGTTTTTT
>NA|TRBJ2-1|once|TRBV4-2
CASSSLVAGENEQFF
TGTGCCAGCAGCTCACTAGTTGCAGGCGAGAATGAGCAGTTCTTC
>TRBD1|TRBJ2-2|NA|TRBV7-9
CASSLEDRSVTGELFF
TGTGCCAGCAGCCTAGAGGACAGGTCGGTCACCGGGGAGCTGTTTTTT
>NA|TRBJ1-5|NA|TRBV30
CAARGDSHSNQPQHF
TGTGCCGCCCGGGGGGACTCACATAGCAATCAGCCCCAGCATTTT
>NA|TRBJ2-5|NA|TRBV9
CASSALGETQYF
TGTGCCAGCAGCGCGCTCGGGGAGACCCAGTACTTC
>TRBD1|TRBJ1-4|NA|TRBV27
CASSLTLGQANEKLFF
TGTGCCAGCAGTTTAACCCTGGGACAGGCGAATGAAAAACTGTTTTTT
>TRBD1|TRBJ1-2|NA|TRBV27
CASGQGIYGYTF
TGTGCCAGCGGACAGGGGATCTATGGCTACACCTTC
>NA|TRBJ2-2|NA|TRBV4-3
CASSPGLSSTGELFF
TGCGCCAGCAGCCCGGGGTTATCTTCCACCGGGGAGCTGTTTTTT
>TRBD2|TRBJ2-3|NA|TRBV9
CASGIPLAGGNADTQYF
TGTGCCAGCGGGATCCCACTAGCGGGAGGAAATGCAGATACGCAGTATTTT
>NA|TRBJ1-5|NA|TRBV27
CASSSYGGRISQPQHF
TGTGCCAGCAGCTCATACGGGGGGCGCATCAGTCAGCCCCAGCATTTT
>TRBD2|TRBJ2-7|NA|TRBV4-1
CASSQDRGGGREQYF
TGCGCCAGCAGCCAAGATCGGGGGGGTGGCCGCGAGCAGTACTTC
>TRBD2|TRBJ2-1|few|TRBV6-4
CASSVGTSGNNEQFF
TGTGCCAGCAGTGTTGGAACTAGCGGGAACAATGAGCAGTTCTTC
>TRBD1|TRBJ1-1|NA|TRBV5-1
CASSQRGQGNTEAFF
TGCGCCAGCAGCCAAAGAGGACAGGGGAACACTGAAGCTTTCTTT
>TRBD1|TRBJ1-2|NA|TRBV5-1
CASSSLQGANWTKGYTF
TGCGCCAGCAGCTCGTTACAGGGGGCGAATTGGACTAAAGGCTACACCTTC
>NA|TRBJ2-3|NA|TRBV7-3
CASSLRLTSTDTQYF
TGTGCCAGCAGCTTGAGACTTACTAGCACAGATACGCAGTATTTT
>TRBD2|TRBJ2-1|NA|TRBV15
CATSREGLAGVDNEQFF
TGTGCCACCAGCAGAGAAGGACTAGCGGGAGTCGACAATGAGCAGTTCTTC
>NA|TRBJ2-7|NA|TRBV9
CASSVGPHRDYEQYF
TGTGCCAGCAGCGTAGGGCCCCACCGGGACTACGAGCAGTACTTC
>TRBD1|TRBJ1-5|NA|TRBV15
CATSRERTGSYQPQHF
TGTGCCACCAGCAGAGAGAGGACAGGGAGCTATCAGCCCCAGCATTTT
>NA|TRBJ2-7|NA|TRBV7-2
CASSLGTHYEQYF
TGTGCCAGCAGCTTAGGGACACACTACGAGCAGTACTTC
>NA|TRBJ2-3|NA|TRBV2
CASSGPGMSPTDTQYF
TGTGCCAGCAGTGGGCCGGGGATGAGCCCCACAGATACGCAGTATTTT
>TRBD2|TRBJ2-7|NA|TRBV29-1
CSVEGFPGGTYEQYF
TGCAGCGTTGAAGGTTTCCCGGGGGGGACCTACGAGCAGTACTTC
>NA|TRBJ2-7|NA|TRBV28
CASSPTAGPYEQYF
TGTGCCAGCAGCCCTACGGCGGGACCCTACGAGCAGTACTTC
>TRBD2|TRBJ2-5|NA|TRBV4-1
CASSQDWGLGLPETQYF
TGCGCCAGCAGCCAAGATTGGGGACTAGGGTTGCCGGAGACCCAGTACTTC